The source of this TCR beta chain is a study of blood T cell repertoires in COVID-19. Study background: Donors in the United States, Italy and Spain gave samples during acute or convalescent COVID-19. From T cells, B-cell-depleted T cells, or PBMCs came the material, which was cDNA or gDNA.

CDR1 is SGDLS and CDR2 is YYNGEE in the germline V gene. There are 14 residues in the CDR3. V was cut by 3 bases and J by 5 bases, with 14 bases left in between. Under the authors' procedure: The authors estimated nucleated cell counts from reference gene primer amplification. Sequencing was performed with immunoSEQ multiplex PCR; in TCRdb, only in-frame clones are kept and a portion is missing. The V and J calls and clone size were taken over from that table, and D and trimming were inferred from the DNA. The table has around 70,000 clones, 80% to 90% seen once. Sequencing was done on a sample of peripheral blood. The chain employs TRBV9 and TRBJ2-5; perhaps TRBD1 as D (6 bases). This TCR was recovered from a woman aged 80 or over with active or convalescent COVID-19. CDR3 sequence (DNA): TGTGCCAGCAGCGCCCCGACAGGTTTGGAGACCCAGTACTTC. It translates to CASSAPTGLETQYF.